These T cell receptor beta chains were read from a single sample in a study of control samples from healthy donors and cancer patients. The data were produced by immunoSEQ multiplex PCR, yet TCRdb's version contains in-frame clones alone and is incomplete. The sample includes 65,000 to 100,000 clones, roughly 86% of them seen just once. Specimen: blood. Receptors originate from a man aged 50 to 59 in good health. Both conserved end residues are part of each CDR3. The D gene is left open where the match is weak. Some rows mark clone size as missing; the rest say once, few, many or name a class of expanded clone.

TRBV10-2	.	.	TRBJ1-1	CASKMNTEAFF	TGCGCCAGCAAAATGAACACTGAAGCTTTCTTT
TRBV27	TRBD1	.	TRBJ2-7	CASSHTGTGLFEQYF	TGTGCCAGCAGTCATACCGGGACAGGGTTGTTCGAGCAGTACTTC
TRBV11-1	TRBD2	.	TRBJ2-1	CASSHSGNYNEQFF	TGTGCCAGCAGTCATAGCGGGAACTACAATGAGCAGTTCTTC
TRBV7-8	TRBD2	.	TRBJ2-1	CASSFRPSGLNEQFF	TGTGCCAGCAGCTTCAGGCCTAGCGGGCTCAATGAGCAGTTCTTC
TRBV11-3	.	once	TRBJ2-2	CASSLDTTGELFF	TGTGCCAGCAGCTTGGACACCACCGGGGAGCTGTTTTTT
TRBV7-2	.	.	TRBJ2-2	CASSPIAQNTGELFF	TGTGCCAGCAGCCCTATCGCCCAAAACACCGGGGAGCTGTTTTTT
TRBV19	TRBD1	.	TRBJ1-2	CASSPDRDNPVYGYTF	TGTGCCAGTAGTCCGGACAGGGACAACCCCGTCTATGGCTACACCTTC
TRBV4-1	.	.	TRBJ1-2	CASSPALGAYYGYTF	TGCGCCAGCAGCCCAGCTCTGGGGGCTTACTATGGCTACACCTTC
TRBV6-1	TRBD1	.	TRBJ2-2	CASSEVGGSGTGELFF	TGTGCCAGCAGTGAAGTAGGGGGCTCGGGAACCGGGGAGCTGTTTTTT
TRBV5-1	TRBD1	.	TRBJ2-3	CASSGYSRDSPTSSTDTQYF	TGCGCCAGCAGCGGTTACTCTCGGGACAGCCCAACATCTAGCACAGATACGCAGTATTTT
TRBV2	TRBD1	.	TRBJ2-7	CASSPIWTGDEQYF	TGTGCCAGCAGTCCTATATGGACAGGGGACGAGCAGTACTTC
TRBV30	TRBD1	once	TRBJ2-1	CAVTGGFSNEQFF	TGTGCCGTGACAGGGGGGTTTAGCAATGAGCAGTTCTTC
TRBV4-3	.	.	TRBJ1-1	CASSRTFGTEAFF	TGCGCCAGCAGCCGGACGTTTGGCACTGAAGCTTTCTTT
TRBV25-1	.	once	TRBJ1-6	CASSGDHTRNNSPLHF	TGTGCCAGCAGTGGTGACCACACCAGGAATAATTCACCCCTCCACTTT
TRBV5-6	.	.	TRBJ2-7	CASSQYYEQYF	TGTGCCAGCAGCCAATACTACGAGCAGTACTTC
TRBV3-1/TRBV3-2	.	.	TRBJ2-3	CASSHSPSTDTQYF	TGTGCCAGCAGCCACAGTCCTAGCACAGATACGCAGTATTTT
TRBV30	.	.	TRBJ1-5	CAWSSGFGSNQPQHF	TGTGCCTGGAGTTCAGGGTTCGGCAGCAATCAGCCCCAGCATTTT
TRBV4-3	.	.	TRBJ2-1	CASSLDWGIGKSEQFF	TGCGCCAGCAGCCTGGATTGGGGGATAGGGAAATCAGAGCAGTTCTTC
TRBV9	.	.	TRBJ2-1	CASSRTGTSSSYNEQFF	TGTGCCAGCAGCAGAACCGGGACCTCGAGCTCCTACAATGAGCAGTTCTTC
TRBV19	.	.	TRBJ1-1	CASIRGSGTEAFF	TGTGCCAGTATCAGGGGTTCGGGAACTGAAGCTTTCTTT
TRBV27	TRBD2	.	TRBJ2-2	CASSTGTSGNTGELFF	TGTGCCAGCAGTACCGGGACTAGCGGTAACACCGGGGAGCTGTTTTTT
TRBV10-2	.	.	TRBJ2-5	CASSESGGGETQYF	TGCGCCAGCAGTGAGTCAGGGGGGGGAGAGACCCAGTACTTC
TRBV6-2/TRBV6-3	.	.	TRBJ1-5	CASSTPMVATPQHF	TGTGCCAGCAGTACCCCCATGGTGGCGACGCCCCAGCATTTT
TRBV4-2	.	.	TRBJ1-2	CASSQDQSNYGYTF	TGTGCCAGCAGCCAAGATCAGTCGAACTATGGCTACACCTTC
TRBV5-1	.	.	TRBJ1-1	CASSPRDGGTEAFF	TGCGCCAGCAGCCCCCGGGACGGAGGAACTGAAGCTTTCTTT
TRBV5-8	.	once	TRBJ2-1	CASSLMAEYPYNEQFF	TGTGCCAGCAGCTTGATGGCAGAATACCCGTACAATGAGCAGTTCTTC
TRBV6-5	.	.	TRBJ2-3	CASSYGVSSTDTQYF	TGTGCCAGCAGTTACGGGGTGTCTAGCACAGATACGCAGTATTTT
TRBV18	.	.	TRBJ2-5	CASSPGGGETQYF	TGTGCCAGCTCACCCGGGGGTGGAGAGACCCAGTACTTC
TRBV19	.	once	TRBJ1-5	CASSMALHSNQPQHF	TGTGCCAGTAGTATGGCCTTACATAGCAATCAGCCCCAGCATTTT
TRBV5-1	.	.	TRBJ1-3	CASSLAGVGNTIYF	TGCGCCAGCAGCTTGGCTGGGGTTGGAAACACCATATATTTT
TRBV5-6	TRBD1	.	TRBJ1-5	CASSQGTGAAQPQHF	TGTGCCAGCAGCCAAGGGACAGGGGCCGCTCAGCCCCAGCATTTT
TRBV2	.	.	TRBJ1-5	CAGQAGNQPQHF	TGTGCCGGGCAGGCCGGGAATCAGCCCCAGCATTTT
TRBV28	.	.	TRBJ2-7	CASSRNGGDREQYF	TGTGCCAGCAGTCGAAACGGCGGGGACCGCGAGCAGTACTTC